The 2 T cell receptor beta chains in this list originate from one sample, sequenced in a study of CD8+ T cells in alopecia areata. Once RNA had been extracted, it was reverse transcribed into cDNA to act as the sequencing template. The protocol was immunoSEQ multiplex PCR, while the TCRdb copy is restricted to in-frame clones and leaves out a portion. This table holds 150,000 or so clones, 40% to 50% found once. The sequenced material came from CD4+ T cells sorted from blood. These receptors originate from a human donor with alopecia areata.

CDR3 DNA sequence: TGCAGTGCTAGAGGGACAAACGAGCAGTACTTC. Its protein product is CSARGTNEQYF. The gene calls are TRBV20-1 and TRBJ2-7; D may be TRBD1 (5 bases). Trimming took 1 base from V and 5 from J, leaving 6 bases between them. Germline values: CDR1 DFQATT, CDR2 SNEGSKA (reference sequence). This CDR3 contains 11 residues.

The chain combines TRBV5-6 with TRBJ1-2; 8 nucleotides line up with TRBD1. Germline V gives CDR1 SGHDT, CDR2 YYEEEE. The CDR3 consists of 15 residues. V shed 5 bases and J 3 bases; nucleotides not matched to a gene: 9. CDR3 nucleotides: TGTGCCAGCAGGTCGGCGACAGGGGTTTACTATGGCTACACCTTC. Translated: CASRSATGVYYGYTF.